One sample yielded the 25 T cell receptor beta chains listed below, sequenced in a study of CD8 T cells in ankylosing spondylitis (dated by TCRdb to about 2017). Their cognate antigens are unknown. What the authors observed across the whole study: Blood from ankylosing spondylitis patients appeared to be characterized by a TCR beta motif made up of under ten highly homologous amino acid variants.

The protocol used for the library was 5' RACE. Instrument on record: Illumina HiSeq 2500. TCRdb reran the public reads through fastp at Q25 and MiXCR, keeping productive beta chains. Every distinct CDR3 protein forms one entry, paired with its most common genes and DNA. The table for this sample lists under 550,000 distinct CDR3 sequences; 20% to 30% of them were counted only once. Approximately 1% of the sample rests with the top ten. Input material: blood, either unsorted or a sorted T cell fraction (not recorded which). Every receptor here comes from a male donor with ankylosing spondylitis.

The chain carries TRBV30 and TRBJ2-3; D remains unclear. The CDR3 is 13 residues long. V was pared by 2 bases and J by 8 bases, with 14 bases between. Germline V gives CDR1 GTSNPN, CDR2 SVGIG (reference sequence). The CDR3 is CAWSTQGTGTQYF. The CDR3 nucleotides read TGTGCCTGGAGTACCCAAGGAACGGGTACGCAGTATTTT.

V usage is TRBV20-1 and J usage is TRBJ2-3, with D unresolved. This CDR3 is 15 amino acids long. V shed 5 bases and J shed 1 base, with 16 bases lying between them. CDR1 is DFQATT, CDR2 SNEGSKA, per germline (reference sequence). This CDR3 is CSAPRSKRGTDTQYF. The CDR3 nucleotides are TGCAGTGCTCCCCGGAGCAAACGGGGCACAGATACGCAGTATTTT.

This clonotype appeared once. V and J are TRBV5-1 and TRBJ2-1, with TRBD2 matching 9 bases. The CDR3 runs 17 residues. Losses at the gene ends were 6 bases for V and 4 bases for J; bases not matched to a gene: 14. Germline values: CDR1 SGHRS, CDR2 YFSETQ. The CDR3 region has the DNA TGCGCCAGCAATTTGGGGCTAGCGGGAAAGAGATACAATGAGCAGTTCTTC. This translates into CASNLGLAGKRYNEQFF.

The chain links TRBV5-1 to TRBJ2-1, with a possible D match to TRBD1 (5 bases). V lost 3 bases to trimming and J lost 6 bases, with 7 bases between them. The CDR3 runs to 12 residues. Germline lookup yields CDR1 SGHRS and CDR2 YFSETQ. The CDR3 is CASSSTVNEQFF. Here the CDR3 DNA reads TGCGCCAGCAGCTCGACAGTCAATGAGCAGTTCTTC.

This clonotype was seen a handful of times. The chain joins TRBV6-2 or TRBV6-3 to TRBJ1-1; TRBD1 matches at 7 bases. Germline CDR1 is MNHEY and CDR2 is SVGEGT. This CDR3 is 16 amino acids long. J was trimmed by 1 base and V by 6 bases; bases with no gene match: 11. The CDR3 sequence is CASSTTGDSRNTEAFF. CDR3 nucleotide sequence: TGTGCCAGCAGCACAACCGGGGACAGCCGGAACACTGAAGCTTTCTTT.

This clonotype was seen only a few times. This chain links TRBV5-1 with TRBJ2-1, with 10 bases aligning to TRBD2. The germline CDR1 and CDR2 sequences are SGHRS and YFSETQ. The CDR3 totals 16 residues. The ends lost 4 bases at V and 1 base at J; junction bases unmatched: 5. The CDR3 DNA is TGCGCCAGCAGCACCTCGACTAGCGGGTCCTACAATGAGCAGTTCTTC. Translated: CASSTSTSGSYNEQFF. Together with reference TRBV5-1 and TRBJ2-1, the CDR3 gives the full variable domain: KAGVTQTPRYLIKTRGQQVTLSCSPISGHRSVSWYQQTPGQGLQFLFEYFSETQRNKGNFPGRFSGRQFSNSRSEMNVSTLELGDSALYLCASSTSTSGSYNEQFFGPGTRLTVL.

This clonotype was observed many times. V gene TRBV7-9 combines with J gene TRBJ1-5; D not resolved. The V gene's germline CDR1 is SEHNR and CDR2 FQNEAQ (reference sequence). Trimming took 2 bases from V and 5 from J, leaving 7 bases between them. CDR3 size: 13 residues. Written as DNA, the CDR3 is TGTGCCAGCAGCTTATGGGAGGATCAGCCCCAGCATTTT. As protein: CASSLWEDQPQHF.

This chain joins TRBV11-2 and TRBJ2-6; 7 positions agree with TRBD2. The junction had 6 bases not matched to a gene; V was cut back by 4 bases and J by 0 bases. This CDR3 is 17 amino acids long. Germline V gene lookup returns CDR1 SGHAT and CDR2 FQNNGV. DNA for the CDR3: TGTGCCAGCAGCTCCCAAGGACTAGTCTCTGGGGCCAACGTCCTGACTTTC. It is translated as CASSSQGLVSGANVLTF.

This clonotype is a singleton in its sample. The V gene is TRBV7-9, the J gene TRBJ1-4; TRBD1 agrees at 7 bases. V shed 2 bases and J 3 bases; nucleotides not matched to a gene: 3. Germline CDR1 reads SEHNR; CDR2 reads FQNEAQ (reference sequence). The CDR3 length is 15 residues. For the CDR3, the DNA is TGTGCCAGCAGCTTATCGACAGGGCCTAATGAAAAACTGTTTTTT. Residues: CASSLSTGPNEKLFF.

The CDR3 nucleotides are TGTGCCAGCAGGCCTCAGGGGGACACCGGGGAGCTGTTTTTT. It is translated as CASRPQGDTGELFF. This chain connects TRBV6-1 to TRBJ2-2, with TRBD1 matching 7 bases. In germline, CDR1 is MNHNS, CDR2 SASEGT. This CDR3 spans 14 amino acids. V trimming: 6 bases; J trimming: 3 bases; junction bases outside the gene matches: 4.

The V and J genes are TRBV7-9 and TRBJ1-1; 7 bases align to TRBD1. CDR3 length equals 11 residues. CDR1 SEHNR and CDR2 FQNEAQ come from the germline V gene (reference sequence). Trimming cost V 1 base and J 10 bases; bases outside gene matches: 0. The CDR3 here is CASSLDRGAFF. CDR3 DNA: TGTGCCAGCAGCTTAGACAGGGGAGCTTTCTTT.

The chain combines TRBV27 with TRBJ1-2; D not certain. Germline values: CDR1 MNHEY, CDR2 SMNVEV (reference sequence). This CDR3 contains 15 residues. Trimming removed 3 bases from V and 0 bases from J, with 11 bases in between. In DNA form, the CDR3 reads TGTGCCAGCAGTTTTGGAGGGAATACTAACTATGGCTACACCTTC. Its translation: CASSFGGNTNYGYTF.

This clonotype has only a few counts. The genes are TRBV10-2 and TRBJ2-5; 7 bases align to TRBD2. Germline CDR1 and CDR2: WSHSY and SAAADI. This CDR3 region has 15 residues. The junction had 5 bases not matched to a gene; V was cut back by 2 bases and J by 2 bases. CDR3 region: CASSEPASGQETQYF. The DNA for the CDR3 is TGCGCCAGCAGTGAGCCGGCTAGCGGTCAAGAGACCCAGTACTTC.

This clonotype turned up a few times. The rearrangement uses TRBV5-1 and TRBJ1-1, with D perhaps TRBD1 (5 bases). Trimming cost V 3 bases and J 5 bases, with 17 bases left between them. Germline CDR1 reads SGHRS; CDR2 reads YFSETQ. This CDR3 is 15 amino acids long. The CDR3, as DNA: TGCGCCAGCAGCTCGTCGGGGGGGGGAGGGACTGAAGCTTTCTTT. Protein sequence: CASSSSGGGGTEAFF. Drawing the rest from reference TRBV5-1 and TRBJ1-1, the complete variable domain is KAGVTQTPRYLIKTRGQQVTLSCSPISGHRSVSWYQQTPGQGLQFLFEYFSETQRNKGNFPGRFSGRQFSNSRSEMNVSTLELGDSALYLCASSSSGGGGTEAFFGQGTRLTVV.

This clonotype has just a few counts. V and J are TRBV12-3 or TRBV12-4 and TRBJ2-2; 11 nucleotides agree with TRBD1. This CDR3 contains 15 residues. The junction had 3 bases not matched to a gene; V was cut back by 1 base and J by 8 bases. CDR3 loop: CASSLGTGGWGELFF. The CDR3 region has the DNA TGTGCCAGCAGTTTAGGGACAGGGGGCTGGGGGGAGCTGTTTTTT.

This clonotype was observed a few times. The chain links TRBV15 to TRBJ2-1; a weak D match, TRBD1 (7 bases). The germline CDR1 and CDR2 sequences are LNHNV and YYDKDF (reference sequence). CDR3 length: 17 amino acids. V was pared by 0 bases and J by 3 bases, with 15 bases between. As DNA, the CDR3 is TGTGCCACCAGCAGAGATCCTCAGGGGGGCATCTACAATGAGCAGTTCTTC. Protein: CATSRDPQGGIYNEQFF.

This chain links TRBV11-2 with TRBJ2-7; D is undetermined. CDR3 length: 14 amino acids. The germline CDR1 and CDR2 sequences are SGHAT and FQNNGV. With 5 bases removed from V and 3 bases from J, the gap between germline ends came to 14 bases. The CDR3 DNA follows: TGTGCCAGCAGCAGCTCTTCAGGTGTCTACGAGCAGTACTTC. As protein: CASSSSSGVYEQYF.

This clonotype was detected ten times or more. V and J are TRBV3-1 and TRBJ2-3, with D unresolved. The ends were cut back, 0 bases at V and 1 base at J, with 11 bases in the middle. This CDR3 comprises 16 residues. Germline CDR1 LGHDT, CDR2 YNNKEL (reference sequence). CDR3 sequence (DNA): TGTGCCAGCAGCCAAGATCGCTGGTCCGGCACAGATACGCAGTATTTT. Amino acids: CASSQDRWSGTDTQYF.

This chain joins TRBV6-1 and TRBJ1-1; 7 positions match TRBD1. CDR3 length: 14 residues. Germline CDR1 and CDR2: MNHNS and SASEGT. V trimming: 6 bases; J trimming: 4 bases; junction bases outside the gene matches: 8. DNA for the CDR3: TGTGCCAGCAGACTAACAGGGGTGGGCACTGAAGCTTTCTTT. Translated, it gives CASRLTGVGTEAFF.

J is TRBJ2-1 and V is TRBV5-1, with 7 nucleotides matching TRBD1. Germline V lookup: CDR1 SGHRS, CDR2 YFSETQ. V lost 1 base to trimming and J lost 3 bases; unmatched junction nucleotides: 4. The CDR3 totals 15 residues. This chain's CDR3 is CASSLTGAHYNEQFF. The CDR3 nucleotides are TGCGCCAGCAGCTTGACAGGGGCGCACTACAATGAGCAGTTCTTC.

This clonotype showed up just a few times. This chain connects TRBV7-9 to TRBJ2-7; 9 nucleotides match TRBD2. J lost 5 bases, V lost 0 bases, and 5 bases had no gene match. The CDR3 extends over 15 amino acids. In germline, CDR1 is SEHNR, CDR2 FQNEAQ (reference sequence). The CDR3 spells CASSLASGSRHEQYV. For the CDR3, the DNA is TGTGCCAGCAGCTTAGCTAGCGGGAGTCGCCACGAGCAGTACGTC.

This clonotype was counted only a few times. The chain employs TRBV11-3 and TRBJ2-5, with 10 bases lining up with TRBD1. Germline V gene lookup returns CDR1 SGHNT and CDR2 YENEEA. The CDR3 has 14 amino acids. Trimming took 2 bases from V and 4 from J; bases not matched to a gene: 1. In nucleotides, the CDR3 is TGTGCCAGCAGCTTAAGGGACAGGGGAGAGACCCAGTACTTC. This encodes CASSLRDRGETQYF.

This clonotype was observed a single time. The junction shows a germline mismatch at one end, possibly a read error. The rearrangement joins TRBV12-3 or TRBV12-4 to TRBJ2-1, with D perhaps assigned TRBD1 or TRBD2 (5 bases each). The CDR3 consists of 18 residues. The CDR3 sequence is CACSPLRGPTSSYNEQFF. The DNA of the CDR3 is TGTGCCTGCAGTCCCCTTCGGGGCCCAACAAGCTCCTACAATGAGCAGTTCTTC.

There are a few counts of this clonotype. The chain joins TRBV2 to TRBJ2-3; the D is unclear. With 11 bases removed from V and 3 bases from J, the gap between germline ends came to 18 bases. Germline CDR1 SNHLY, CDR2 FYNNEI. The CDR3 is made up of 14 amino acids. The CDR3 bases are TGTGCCTCACAATTGGGGTCGATTACAGATACGCAGTATTTT. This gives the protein CASQLGSITDTQYF.

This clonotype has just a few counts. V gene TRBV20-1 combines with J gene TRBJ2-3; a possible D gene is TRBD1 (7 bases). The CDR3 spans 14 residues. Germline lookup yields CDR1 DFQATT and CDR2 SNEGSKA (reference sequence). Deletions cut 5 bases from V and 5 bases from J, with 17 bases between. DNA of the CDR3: TGCAGTGCTTCTTTCCAGGGGGGAATAGATACGCAGTATTTT. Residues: CSASFQGGIDTQYF.